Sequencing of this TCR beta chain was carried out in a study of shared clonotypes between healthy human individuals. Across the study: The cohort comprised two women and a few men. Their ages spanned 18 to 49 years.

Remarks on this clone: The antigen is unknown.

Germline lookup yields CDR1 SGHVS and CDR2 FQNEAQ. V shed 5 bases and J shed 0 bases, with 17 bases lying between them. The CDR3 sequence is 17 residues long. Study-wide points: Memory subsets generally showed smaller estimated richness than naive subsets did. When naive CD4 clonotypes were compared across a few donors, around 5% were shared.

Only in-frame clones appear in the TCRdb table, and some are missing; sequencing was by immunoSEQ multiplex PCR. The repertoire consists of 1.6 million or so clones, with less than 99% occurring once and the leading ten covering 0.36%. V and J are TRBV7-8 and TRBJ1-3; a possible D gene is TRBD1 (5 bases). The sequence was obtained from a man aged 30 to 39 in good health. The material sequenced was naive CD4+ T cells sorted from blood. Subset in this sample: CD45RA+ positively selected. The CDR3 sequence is CASSPPMGQGSGNTIYF. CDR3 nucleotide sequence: TGTGCCAGCAGCCCGCCGATGGGGCAGGGCTCTGGAAACACCATATATTTT.